This TCR beta chain derives from a study of blood T cell repertoires in COVID-19. The overall study: Whether acute or convalescent, the COVID-19 samples came from the United States, Italy and Spain. Nucleic acid was either cDNA or gDNA, and it came from T cells, B-cell-depleted T cells, or PBMCs.

In the original processing: Counts of nucleated cells, estimated from reference gene primer amplification, were obtained. Some clones are missing from TCRdb's copy, which holds only in-frame ones; the method was immunoSEQ multiplex PCR. That table gives V, J and clone size, and the DNA gave D and trimming. The sample records 110,000 to 150,000 clones, approximately 91% being singletons. This CDR3 is built from 13 residues. With V trimmed by 8 bases and J by 10 bases, 6 bases remained unmatched. Germline values: CDR1 MNHEY, CDR2 SMNVEV (reference sequence). The sample taken for sequencing was peripheral blood. The sequence came from a man in his sixties or seventies with acute or convalescent COVID-19. V gene TRBV27 combines with J gene TRBJ1-6; 9 bases are shared with TRBD1. The CDR3 reads CASSQGAGSPLHF. Here the CDR3 DNA reads TGTGCCAGCTCACAGGGGGCAGGGTCACCCCTCCACTTT.